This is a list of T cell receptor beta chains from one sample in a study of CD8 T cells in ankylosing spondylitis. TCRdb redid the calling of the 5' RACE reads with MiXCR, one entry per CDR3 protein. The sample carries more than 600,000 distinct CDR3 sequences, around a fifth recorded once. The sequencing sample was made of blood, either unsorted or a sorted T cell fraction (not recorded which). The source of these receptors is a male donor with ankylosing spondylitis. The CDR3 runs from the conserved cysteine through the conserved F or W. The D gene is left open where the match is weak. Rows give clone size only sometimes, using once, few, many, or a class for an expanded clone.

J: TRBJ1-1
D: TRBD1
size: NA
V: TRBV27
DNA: TGTGCCAGCAGTCCAGGACAGGGACAAAGGGCTTTCTTT
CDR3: CASSPGQGQRAFF

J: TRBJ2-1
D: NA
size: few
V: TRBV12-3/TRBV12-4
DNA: TGTGCCAGCACTCTAGTTTCCAGCTCCTACAATGAGCAGTTCTTC
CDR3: CASTLVSSSYNEQFF

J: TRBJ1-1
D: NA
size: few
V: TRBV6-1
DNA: TGTGCCAGCAGCCACCGGGATTCCGGCACTGAAGCTTTCTTT
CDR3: CASSHRDSGTEAFF

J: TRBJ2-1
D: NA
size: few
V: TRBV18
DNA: TGTGCCAGCTCACCCAAGCAGGGCCACAATGAGCAGTTCTTC
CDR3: CASSPKQGHNEQFF

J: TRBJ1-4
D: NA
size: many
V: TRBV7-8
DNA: TGTGCCAGCAGCTTAGTGGGCGGTGAAAAACTGTTTTTT
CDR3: CASSLVGGEKLFF

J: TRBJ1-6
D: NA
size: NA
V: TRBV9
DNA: TGTGCCAGCAGCGGTCTGCCCTATAATTCACCCCTCCACTTT
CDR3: CASSGLPYNSPLHF

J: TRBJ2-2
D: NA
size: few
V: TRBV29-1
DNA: TGCAGCGTTGAATTGGGGGGCTACACCGGGGAGCTGTTTTTT
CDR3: CSVELGGYTGELFF

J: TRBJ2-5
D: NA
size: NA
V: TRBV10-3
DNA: TGTGCCATCAGTGAGGAGGGGCTGGGGGAGACCCAGTACTTC
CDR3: CAISEEGLGETQYF

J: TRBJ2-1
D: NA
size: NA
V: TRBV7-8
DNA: TGTGCCAGCAGCTTAGCTTCCTATGAGCAGTTCTTC
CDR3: CASSLASYEQFF

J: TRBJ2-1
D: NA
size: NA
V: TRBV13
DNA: TGTGCCAGCAGCTTAAGGCCGGGACACAATACTAACAATGAGCAGTTCTTC
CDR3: CASSLRPGHNTNNEQFF

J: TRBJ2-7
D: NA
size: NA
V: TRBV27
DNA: TGTGCCAGCAGTTTAATTTCAGGGGCGATCTCCTACGAGCAGTACTTC
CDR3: CASSLISGAISYEQYF

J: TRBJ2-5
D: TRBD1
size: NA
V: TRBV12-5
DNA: TGTGCTAGTGGTTTGTCAGGGGGCCGGGAGACCCAGTACTTC
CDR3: CASGLSGGRETQYF

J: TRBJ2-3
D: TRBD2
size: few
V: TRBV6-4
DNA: TGTGCCAGCAGTCGACTAGCGGGGGAGATCACAGATACGCAGTATTTT
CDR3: CASSRLAGEITDTQYF

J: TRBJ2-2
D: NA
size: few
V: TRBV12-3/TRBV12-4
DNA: TGTGCCAGCAGACCCCATCTCTCCGGGGAGCTGTTTTTT
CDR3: CASRPHLSGELFF

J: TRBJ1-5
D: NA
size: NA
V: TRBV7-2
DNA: TGTGCCAGCAGTCCTACCGGCTCGTTTAGCAATCAGCCCCAGCATTTT
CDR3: CASSPTGSFSNQPQHF

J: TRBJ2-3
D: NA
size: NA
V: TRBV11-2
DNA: TGTGCCAGCAGCTCGGGCAGCAGGGGCCCAGATACGCAGTATTTT
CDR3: CASSSGSRGPDTQYF

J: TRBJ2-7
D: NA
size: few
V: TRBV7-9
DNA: TGTGCCAGCAGCTTAGCTGACTACTACGAGCAGTACTTC
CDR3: CASSLADYYEQYF

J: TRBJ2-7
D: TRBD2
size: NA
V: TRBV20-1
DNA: TGCAGTGCTAGAGATGCTAGCGGAGACTCCTACGAGCAGTACTTC
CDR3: CSARDASGDSYEQYF

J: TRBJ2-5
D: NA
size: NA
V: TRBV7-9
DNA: TGTGCCAGCAGCTTAGAAACTAGCTTCGAGACCCAGTACTTC
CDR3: CASSLETSFETQYF

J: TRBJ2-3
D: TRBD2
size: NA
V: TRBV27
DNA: TGTGCCAGCAGTTCGCGGACTAGCGGGGGGGCAGGAGATACGCAGTATTTT
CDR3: CASSSRTSGGAGDTQYF

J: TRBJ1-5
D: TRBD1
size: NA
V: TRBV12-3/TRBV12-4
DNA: TGTGCCTGCAGTTTACTTTATGGGGACAGGGGGTCGATCAATCAGCCCCAGCATTTT
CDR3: CACSLLYGDRGSINQPQHF

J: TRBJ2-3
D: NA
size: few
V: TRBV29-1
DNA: TGCAGCGTGGCGTATGGGGATACGCAGTATTTT
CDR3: CSVAYGDTQYF

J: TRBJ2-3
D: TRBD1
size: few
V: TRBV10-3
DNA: TGTGCCATCAGTGGGGCAGGGGGAAGAGATACGCAGTATTTT
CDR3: CAISGAGGRDTQYF

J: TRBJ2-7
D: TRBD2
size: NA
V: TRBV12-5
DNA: TGTGCTAGTGGTTTGGTAGTTAGCGGGACATACGAGCAGTACTTC
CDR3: CASGLVVSGTYEQYF

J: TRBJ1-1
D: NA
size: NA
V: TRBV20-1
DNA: TGCAGTGCTAGAAATTACAGGGAAGCGATGAACACTGAAGCTTTCTTT
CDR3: CSARNYREAMNTEAFF

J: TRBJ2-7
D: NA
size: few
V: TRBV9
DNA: TGTGCCAGCAGCCCTGAGGCCAGCCCCTCCTACGAGCAGTACTTC
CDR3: CASSPEASPSYEQYF